This TCR beta chain was recovered during a study of blood T cell repertoires in COVID-19. Study summary: Sites across the United States, Italy and Spain contributed samples from acute and convalescent COVID-19.

V lost 1 base, J lost 5 bases, and 4 bases stayed unmatched. Germline CDR1 and CDR2: WSHSY and SAAADI. The CDR3 covers 15 residues. Grouping used clinical history reported by participants in a survey and questionnaire. Two negative PCRs, clearance, or symptom resolution had been documented for recovered Cohort 3 donors. TCRdb's copy holds only in-frame clones and misses some; the assay was immunoSEQ multiplex PCR. Counted here are roughly 300,000 clones, roughly 87% occurring once; the ten biggest clones make up 1%. The sample consisted of PBMCs or T cells enriched from blood (not recorded which). This chain uses TRBV10-2 with TRBJ2-5, with 10 bases aligning to TRBD2. This TCR was recovered from a young woman who had recovered from COVID-19. Written as DNA, the CDR3 is TGCGCCAGCAGTGAGTGGCTAGCGGGGGTGGAGACCCAGTACTTC. Protein product: CASSEWLAGVETQYF.